The 28 T cell receptor beta chains below all came from one sample that was sequenced in a study of blood T cell repertoires in COVID-19. TCRdb keeps only in-frame clones here, not all; method: immunoSEQ multiplex PCR. The sample has some 180,000 clones; about four fifths are singletons. Material for sequencing was peripheral blood. The source of these receptors is an elderly woman with acute or convalescent COVID-19.

The chain recombines TRBV19 with TRBJ1-5; TRBD1 might be the D (6 bases). Trimming took off 7 bases at V and 9 bases at J, with 16 bases between the two ends. This CDR3 comprises 13 residues. Germline CDR1 is LNHDA and CDR2 is SQIVND (reference sequence). The CDR3 DNA sequence: TGTGCCAGTAAAATTCTTGGGGGCGGGCCCCAGCATTTT. It specifies CASKILGGGPQHF.

This clone appeared a single time. The chain has TRBV7-2 and TRBJ1-2; 10 nucleotides align to TRBD1. Germline lookup yields CDR1 SGHTA and CDR2 FQGNSA. V trimming: 5 bases; J trimming: 3 bases; junction bases outside the gene matches: 6. This CDR3 has 15 residues. The CDR3 region has the DNA TGTGCCAGCAGCATGACAGGGGGCTTGGACTATGGCTACACCTTC. Amino acid sequence: CASSMTGGLDYGYTF.

As for this clone: This may come from a read error, since a much larger clone is one base off. V is TRBV6-6 and J is TRBJ2-7; no definite D call. Germline CDR1 reads MNHNY; CDR2 reads SVGAGI (reference sequence). The CDR3 loop spans 11 amino acids. V shed 6 bases and J shed 3 bases, with 6 bases lying between them. The CDR3: CASRADYEQYF. As DNA, the CDR3 is TGTGCCAGCAGGGCAGACTACGAGCAGTACTTC.

CDR3 residues: CASSLVEGNTEAFF. The CDR3 DNA reads TGTGCCAGCAGCTTAGTGGAGGGGAACACTGAAGCTTTCTTT. The V call is TRBV7-2, the J call TRBJ1-1; no definite D call. From germline, CDR1 is SGHTA and CDR2 FQGNSA. This CDR3 region has 14 residues. Trimming removed 1 base from V and 1 base from J, with 7 bases in between.

The chain is built from TRBV5-1 and TRBJ2-7, with 10 bases that match TRBD2. The CDR3 has 13 residues. V shed 7 bases and J 1 base; nucleotides not matched to a gene: 2. Germline values: CDR1 SGHRS, CDR2 YFSETQ. The CDR3 spells CASSTSGSYEQYF. Here the CDR3 DNA reads TGCGCCAGCTCGACTAGCGGGTCCTACGAGCAGTACTTC.

The V and J genes are TRBV4-1 and TRBJ1-4; 9 nucleotides agree with TRBD1. Germline V gene sequence: CDR1 MGHRA, CDR2 YSYEKL. V gave up 1 base and J gave up 7 bases; unmatched junction bases: 7. CDR3 length equals 16 residues. DNA of the CDR3: TGCGCCAGCAGCCAAGTCCCGACAGGGGGAGGTGAAAAACTGTTTTTT. It codes for CASSQVPTGGGEKLFF.

This clone was seen a single time. The chain has TRBV3-1 (or the pseudogene TRBV3-2) and TRBJ2-3; 10 bases agree with TRBD2. CDR1 and CDR2 (germline): LGHDT, YNNKEL (reference sequence). Trimming cost V 1 base and J 2 bases; bases outside gene matches: 6. This CDR3 comprises 17 residues. The CDR3 region is CASSQVTSGEYTDTQYF. The DNA for the CDR3 is TGTGCCAGCAGCCAAGTAACTAGCGGGGAATACACAGATACGCAGTATTTT.

The chain combines TRBV2 with TRBJ2-3; 16 bases agree with TRBD2. The trim removed 6 bases at V and 5 bases at J, leaving 5 bases unmatched. CDR3 length: 16 residues. Germline loops: CDR1 SNHLY, CDR2 FYNNEI. The CDR3 DNA follows: TGTGCCAGCAGACCGGGACTAGCGGGAGGGAGAGATACGCAGTATTTT. Protein: CASRPGLAGGRDTQYF.

This clone appeared a few times. This sequence joins TRBV6-5 and TRBJ2-1; 11 nucleotides align to TRBD2. CDR1 is MNHEY, CDR2 SVGAGI, per germline. The CDR3 spans 14 residues. The junction had 6 bases not matched to a gene; V was cut back by 8 bases and J by 6 bases. The CDR3 protein is CASQLAGDFNEQFF. CDR3 in DNA: TGTGCCAGCCAACTAGCGGGAGACTTCAATGAGCAGTTCTTC.

V and J are TRBV9 and TRBJ2-7; D possibly corresponds to TRBD1 (7 bases). The V gene lost 0 bases and the J gene lost 7 bases, with 23 bases spanning the gap. Germline CDR1 SGDLS, CDR2 YYNGEE. CDR3 length: 17 residues. As DNA, the CDR3 is TGTGCCAGCAGCGTAGAAAAGGGAGGTTGGGGGACAGAAGAGCAGTACTTC. Its translation is CASSVEKGGWGTEEQYF.

The chain has TRBV30 and TRBJ2-2, with 9 positions matching TRBD1. This CDR3 has 15 residues. V dropped 2 bases and J dropped 5; count of bases not matched to a gene: 6. The V gene's germline CDR1 is GTSNPN and CDR2 SVGIG (reference sequence). The CDR3 loop reads CAWSFRDRVTGELFF. The CDR3 bases are TGTGCCTGGAGTTTCCGGGACAGGGTAACCGGGGAGCTGTTTTTT. Complete variable domain (other parts from reference TRBV30 and TRBJ2-2): SQTIHQWPATLVQPVGSPLSLECTVEGTSNPNLYWYRQAAGRGLQLLFYSVGIGQISSEVPQNLSASRPQDRQFILSSKKLLLSDSGFYLCAWSFRDRVTGELFFGEGSRLTVL.

J is TRBJ1-2 and V is TRBV4-1; TRBD1 matches 7 bases. The CDR3 sequence is 14 residues long. CDR1 MGHRA and CDR2 YSYEKL come from the germline V gene. V shed 1 base, J shed 5 bases, and the junction held 4 bases outside the gene matches. This CDR3 reads CASSQGQGSYGYTF. In nucleotides, the CDR3 is TGCGCCAGCAGCCAAGGACAGGGATCATATGGCTACACCTTC.

CDR3 residues: CASSLTPTGNYGYTF. CDR3 coding DNA: TGCGCCAGCAGCTTGACCCCGACAGGAAACTATGGCTACACCTTC. V and J are TRBV5-1 and TRBJ1-2; perhaps TRBD1 as D (6 bases). Germline CDR1 and CDR2: SGHRS and YFSETQ. The CDR3 sequence is 15 residues long. V dropped 1 base and J dropped 2 bases, with 12 bases sitting between them.

The V and J genes are TRBV19 and TRBJ2-2; D remains ambiguous. This CDR3 spans 12 amino acids. V gave up 4 bases and J gave up 8 bases, with 8 bases separating them. Looked up from germline, CDR1 is LNHDA and CDR2 is SQIVND (reference sequence). This CDR3 is CASSTAAGELFF. CDR3 DNA: TGTGCCAGTAGTACGGCGGCGGGGGAGCTGTTTTTT. The full variable domain, with the rest looked up from reference TRBV19 and TRBJ2-2, is DGGITQSPKYLFRKEGQNVTLSCEQNLNHDAMYWYRQDPGQGLRLIYYSQIVNDFQKGDIAEGYSVSREKKESFPLTVTSAQKNPTAFYLCASSTAAGELFFGEGSRLTVL.

The chain has TRBV28 and TRBJ1-1; 7 bases line up with TRBD1. Germline V gives CDR1 MDHEN, CDR2 SYDVKM. J gave up 8 bases and V 3 bases, and 6 bases lay outside the gene matches. The CDR3 consists of 13 residues. CDR3 amino acids: CASSFQDRAEAFF. The DNA of the CDR3 is TGTGCCAGCAGTTTTCAAGACAGGGCCGAAGCTTTCTTT.

The V gene is TRBV5-4, the J gene TRBJ2-3, with 10 bases that match TRBD1. The CDR3 length is 15 residues. Germline CDR1 SGHNT, CDR2 YYREEE (reference sequence). V shed 4 bases and J 4 bases; nucleotides not matched to a gene: 6. CDR3 coding DNA: TGTGCCAGCAGCCGCGGGACAGGGGAGGCAGATACGCAGTATTTT. This translates into CASSRGTGEADTQYF.

This clone was seen a single time. The rearrangement uses TRBV5-4 and TRBJ2-1, with 8 positions matching TRBD2. With V trimmed by 4 bases and J by 9 bases, 15 bases remained unmatched. The CDR3 totals 16 residues. Germline V gives CDR1 SGHNT, CDR2 YYREEE (reference sequence). Here the CDR3 reads CASSAGGSGSLGEQFF. CDR3 sequence (DNA): TGTGCCAGCAGCGCCGGGGGAAGCGGGAGCTTGGGTGAGCAGTTCTTC.

The V call is TRBV29-1, the J call TRBJ1-1; 11 bases map to TRBD1. Germline V gene lookup returns CDR1 SQVTM and CDR2 ANQGSEA. The CDR3 extends over 14 amino acids. With V trimmed by 2 bases and J by 8 bases, 7 bases remained unmatched. CDR3 residues: CSVESRDRGGEAFF. CDR3 coding DNA: TGCAGCGTTGAATCCCGGGACAGGGGGGGCGAAGCTTTCTTT.

CDR3 nucleotides: TGTGCCTGGAGTCTTGGGCCGTATGGCTACACCTTC. This sequence encodes CAWSLGPYGYTF. The genes are TRBV30 and TRBJ1-2, with no clear D. This CDR3 region has 12 residues. The ends were cut back, 2 bases at V and 5 bases at J, with 9 bases in the middle. The germline CDR1 and CDR2 sequences are GTSNPN and SVGIG (reference sequence).

The chain links TRBV7-3 to TRBJ2-2, with TRBD1 identical over 10 bases. CDR3 length: 15 amino acids. Germline loops: CDR1 SGHTA, CDR2 FQGTGA. The junction had 6 bases not matched to a gene; V was cut back by 5 bases and J by 6 bases. This CDR3 reads CASSLTGGNAGELFF. The CDR3 DNA reads as TGTGCCAGCAGCCTGACAGGGGGCAATGCCGGGGAGCTGTTTTTT. The full variable domain, rest sourced from reference TRBV7-3 and TRBJ2-2, is GAGVSQTPSNKVTEKGKYVELRCDPISGHTALYWYRQSLGQGPEFLIYFQGTGAADDSGLPNDRFFAVRPEGSVSTLKIQRTERGDSAVYLCASSLTGGNAGELFFGEGSRLTVL.

The J gene is TRBJ2-7, the V gene TRBV5-6; D gene ambiguous. Germline V gene lookup returns CDR1 SGHDT and CDR2 YYEEEE. CDR3 length: 13 residues. Trimming stripped 4 bases from V and 4 bases from J, with 12 bases between. The CDR3 nucleotides are TGTGCCAGCAGCCCCTCCAGCGCTTACGAGCAGTACTTC. It encodes CASSPSSAYEQYF.

The V gene is TRBV27, the J gene TRBJ2-7, with TRBD2 matching over 11 bases. J lost 0 bases, V lost 7 bases, and 17 bases had no gene match. CDR3 length: 19 amino acids. Per germline, CDR1 MNHEY and CDR2 SMNVEV (reference sequence). For the CDR3, the DNA is TGTGCCAGCACCAAGGCCGGGACTAGCGGCCACACCTTCTCCTACGAGCAGTACTTC. Translating it yields CASTKAGTSGHTFSYEQYF.

The genes are TRBV27 and TRBJ1-4; D is undetermined. V lost 5 bases, J lost 4 bases, and 14 bases lay in between. CDR3 size: 15 residues. CDR1 and CDR2 (germline): MNHEY, SMNVEV (reference sequence). CDR3 nucleotides: TGTGCCAGCAGTGCGCGGCGGAGTAGTAATGAAAAACTGTTTTTT. This sequence encodes CASSARRSSNEKLFF.

This clone was found a few times. The chain recombines TRBV6-1 with TRBJ1-6, with 9 bases aligning to TRBD1. The ends lost 3 bases at V and 9 bases at J; junction bases unmatched: 3. Germline CDR1 is MNHNS and CDR2 is SASEGT. This CDR3 spans 14 amino acids. The CDR3 is CASSEDRGISPLHF. The CDR3 bases are TGTGCCAGCAGTGAGGACAGGGGAATTTCACCCCTCCACTTT.

This clone was seen just once. The V and J genes are TRBV25-1 and TRBJ1-1, with TRBD1 matching 8 bases. The trim removed 5 bases at V and 4 bases at J, leaving 9 bases unmatched. Germline CDR1 and CDR2: MGHDK and SYGVNS. This CDR3 is 15 amino acids long. CDR3 nucleotide sequence: TGTGCCAGCAGTCCCATTACAGGGGGTCGCACTGAAGCTTTCTTT. Its translation: CASSPITGGRTEAFF.

This chain uses TRBV24-1 with TRBJ1-4; no definite D call. Trimming stripped 3 bases from V and 0 bases from J, with 13 bases between. The CDR3 runs to 17 residues. The germline V gene has CDR1 KGHDR and CDR2 SFDVKD. The CDR3 DNA is TGTGCCACCAGTGATACTAAGAGAAGTGCAACTAATGAAAAACTGTTTTTT. Encoded protein: CATSDTKRSATNEKLFF.

The chain couples TRBV24-1 to TRBJ2-5; 13 bases align to TRBD2. The CDR3 sequence is 15 residues long. The J segment lost 6 bases and the V segment lost 4 bases, leaving 4 bases of the junction unmatched. CDR1 and CDR2 from the germline V gene are KGHDR and SFDVKD. CDR3 amino acids: CATSDLTSGGQTQYF. The DNA of the CDR3 is TGTGCCACCAGTGACCTGACTAGCGGGGGGCAGACCCAGTACTTC.

The rearrangement uses TRBV5-4 and TRBJ1-1; the D gene is possibly TRBD1 (6 bases). CDR3 length equals 14 residues. V was trimmed by 4 bases and J by 2 bases, leaving 12 bases between them. CDR1 is SGHNT and CDR2 is YYREEE in the germline V gene (reference sequence). DNA of the CDR3: TGTGCCAGCAGCACGCGGACAGTTAACACTGAAGCTTTCTTT. This sequence encodes CASSTRTVNTEAFF.